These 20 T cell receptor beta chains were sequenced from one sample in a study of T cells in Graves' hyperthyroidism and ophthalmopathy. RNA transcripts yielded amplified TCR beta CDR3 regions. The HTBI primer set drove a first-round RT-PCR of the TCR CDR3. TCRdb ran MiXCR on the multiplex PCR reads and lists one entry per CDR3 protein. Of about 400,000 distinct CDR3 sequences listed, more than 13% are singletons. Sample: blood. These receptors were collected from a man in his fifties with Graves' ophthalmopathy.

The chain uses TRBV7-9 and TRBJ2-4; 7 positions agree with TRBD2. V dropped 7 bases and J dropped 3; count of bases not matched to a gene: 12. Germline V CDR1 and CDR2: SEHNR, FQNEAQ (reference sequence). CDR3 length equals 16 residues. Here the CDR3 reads CASTLWAKRDKNIQYF. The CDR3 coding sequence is TGTGCCAGCACCCTATGGGCAAAGCGGGACAAAAACATTCAGTACTTC. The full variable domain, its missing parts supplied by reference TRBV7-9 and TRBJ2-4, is DTGVSQNPRHKITKRGQNVTFRCDPISEHNRLYWYRQTLGQGPEFLTYFQNEAQLEKSRLLSDRFSAERPKGSFSTLEIQRTEQGDSAMYLCASTLWAKRDKNIQYFGAGTRLSVL.

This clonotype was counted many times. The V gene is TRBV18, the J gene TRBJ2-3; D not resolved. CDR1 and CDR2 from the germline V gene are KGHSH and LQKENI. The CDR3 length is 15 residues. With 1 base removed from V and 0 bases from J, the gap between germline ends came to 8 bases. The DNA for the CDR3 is TGTGCCAGCTCACCACTTATCGGTAGCACAGATACGCAGTATTTT. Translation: CASSPLIGSTDTQYF.

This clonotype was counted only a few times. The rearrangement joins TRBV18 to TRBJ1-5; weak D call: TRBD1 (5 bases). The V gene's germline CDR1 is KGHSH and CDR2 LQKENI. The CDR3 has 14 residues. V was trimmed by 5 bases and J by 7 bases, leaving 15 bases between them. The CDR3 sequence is CASSTGTVEQPQHF. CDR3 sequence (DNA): TGTGCCAGCTCAACCGGGACCGTCGAGCAGCCCCAGCATTTT.

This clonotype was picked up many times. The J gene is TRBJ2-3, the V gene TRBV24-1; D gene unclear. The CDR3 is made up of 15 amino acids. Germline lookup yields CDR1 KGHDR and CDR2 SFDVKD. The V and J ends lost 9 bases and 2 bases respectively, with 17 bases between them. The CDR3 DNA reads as TGTGCCACCCAATCGGCGGCAGGAGACACAGATACGCAGTATTTT. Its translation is CATQSAAGDTDTQYF.

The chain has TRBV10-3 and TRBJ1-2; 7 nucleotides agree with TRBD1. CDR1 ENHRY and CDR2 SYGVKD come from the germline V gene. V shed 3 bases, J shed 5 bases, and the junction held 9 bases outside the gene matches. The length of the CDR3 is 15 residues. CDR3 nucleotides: TGTGCCATCAGTGAATCCAGGGGCAGGGGGTATGGCTACACCTTC. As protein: CAISESRGRGYGYTF.

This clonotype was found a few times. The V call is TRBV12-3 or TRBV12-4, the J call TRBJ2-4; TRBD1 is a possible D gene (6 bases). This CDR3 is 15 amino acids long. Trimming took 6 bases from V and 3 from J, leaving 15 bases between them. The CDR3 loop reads CASRSSGEHKNIQYF. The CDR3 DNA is TGTGCCAGCAGATCCTCAGGGGAACACAAAAACATTCAGTACTTC.

CDR3 DNA: TGTGCCAGTAGTACCCCCTCCGGGCCTGACGAGCAGTACTTC. Its translation: CASSTPSGPDEQYF. This chain joins TRBV19 and TRBJ2-7; D remains unclear. This CDR3 is 14 amino acids long. Trimming stripped 4 bases from V and 5 bases from J, with 15 bases between. The germline gives CDR1 LNHDA, CDR2 SQIVND (reference sequence).

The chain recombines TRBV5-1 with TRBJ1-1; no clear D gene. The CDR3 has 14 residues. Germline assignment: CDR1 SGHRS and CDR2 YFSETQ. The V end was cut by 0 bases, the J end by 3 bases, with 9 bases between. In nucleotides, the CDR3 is TGCGCCAGCAGCTTGGAGCAGAGCGACACTGAAGCTTTCTTT. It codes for CASSLEQSDTEAFF. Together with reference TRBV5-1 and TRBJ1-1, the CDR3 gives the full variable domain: KAGVTQTPRYLIKTRGQQVTLSCSPISGHRSVSWYQQTPGQGLQFLFEYFSETQRNKGNFPGRFSGRQFSNSRSEMNVSTLELGDSALYLCASSLEQSDTEAFFGQGTRLTVV.

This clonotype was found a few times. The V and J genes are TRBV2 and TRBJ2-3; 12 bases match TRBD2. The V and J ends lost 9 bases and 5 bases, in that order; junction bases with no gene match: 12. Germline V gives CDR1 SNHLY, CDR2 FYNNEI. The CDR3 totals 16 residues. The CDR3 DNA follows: TGTGCCAGAACTAGCGGGAGGATACCCGGCCAAGATACGCAGTATTTT. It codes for CARTSGRIPGQDTQYF.

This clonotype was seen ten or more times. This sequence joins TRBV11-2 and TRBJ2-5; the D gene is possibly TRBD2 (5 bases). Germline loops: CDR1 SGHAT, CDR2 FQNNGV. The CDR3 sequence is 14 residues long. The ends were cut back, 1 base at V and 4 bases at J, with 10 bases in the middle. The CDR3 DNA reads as TGTGCCAGCAGCTTAGGAGGGATGGGAGAGACCCAGTACTTC. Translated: CASSLGGMGETQYF.

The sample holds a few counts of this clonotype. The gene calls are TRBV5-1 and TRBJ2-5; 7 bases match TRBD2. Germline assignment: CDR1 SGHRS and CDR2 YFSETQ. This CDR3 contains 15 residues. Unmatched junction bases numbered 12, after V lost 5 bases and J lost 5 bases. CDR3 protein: CASSLGGRAWETQYF. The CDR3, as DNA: TGCGCCAGCAGTTTAGGAGGGAGGGCCTGGGAGACCCAGTACTTC.

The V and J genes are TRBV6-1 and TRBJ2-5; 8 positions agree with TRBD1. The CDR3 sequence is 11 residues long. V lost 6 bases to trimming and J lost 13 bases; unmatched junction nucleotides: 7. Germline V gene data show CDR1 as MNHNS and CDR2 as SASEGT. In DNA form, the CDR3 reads TGTGCCAGCAGAACGAAACAGGGGGTGTACTTC. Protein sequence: CASRTKQGVYF.

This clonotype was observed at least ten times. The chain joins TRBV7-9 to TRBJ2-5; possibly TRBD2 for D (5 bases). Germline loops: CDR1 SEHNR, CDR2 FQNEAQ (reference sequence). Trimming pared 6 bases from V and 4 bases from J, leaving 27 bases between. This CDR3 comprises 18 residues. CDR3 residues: CASRSGPRENATRETQYF. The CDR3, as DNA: TGTGCCAGCAGGTCAGGCCCCCGGGAAAACGCCACGAGAGAGACCCAGTACTTC.

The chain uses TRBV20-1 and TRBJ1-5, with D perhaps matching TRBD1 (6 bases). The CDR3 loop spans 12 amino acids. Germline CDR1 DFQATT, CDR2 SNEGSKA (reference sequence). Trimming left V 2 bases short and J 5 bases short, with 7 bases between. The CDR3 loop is CSARSGDQPQHF. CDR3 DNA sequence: TGCAGTGCTAGATCAGGGGATCAGCCCCAGCATTTT.

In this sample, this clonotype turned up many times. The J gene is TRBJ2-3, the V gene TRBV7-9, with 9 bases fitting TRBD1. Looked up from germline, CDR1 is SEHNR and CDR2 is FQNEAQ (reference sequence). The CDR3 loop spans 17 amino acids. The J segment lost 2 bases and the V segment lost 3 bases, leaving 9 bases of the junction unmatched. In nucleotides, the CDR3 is TGTGCCAGCAGCTTTGGGGCCGACAGGGGGTCCACAGATACGCAGTATTTT. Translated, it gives CASSFGADRGSTDTQYF.

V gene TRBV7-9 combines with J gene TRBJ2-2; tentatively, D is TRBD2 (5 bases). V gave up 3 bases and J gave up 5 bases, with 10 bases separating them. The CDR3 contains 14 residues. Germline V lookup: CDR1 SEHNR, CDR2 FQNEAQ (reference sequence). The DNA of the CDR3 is TGTGCCAGCAGCTTTTTCGAGGGTACCGGGGAGCTGTTTTTT. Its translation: CASSFFEGTGELFF.

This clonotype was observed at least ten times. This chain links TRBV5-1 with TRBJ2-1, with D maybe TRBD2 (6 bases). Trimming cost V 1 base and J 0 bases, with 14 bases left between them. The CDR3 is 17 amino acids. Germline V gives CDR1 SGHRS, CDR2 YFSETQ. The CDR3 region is CASSLSSGVSSYNEQFF. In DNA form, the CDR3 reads TGCGCCAGCAGCTTGTCTTCGGGAGTGTCCTCCTACAATGAGCAGTTCTTC.

Here the CDR3 reads CASSRGDFPYEQYF. CDR3 bases: TGTGCCAGCAGCCGGGGGGACTTCCCGTACGAGCAGTACTTC. This rearrangement joins TRBV3-1 to TRBJ2-7; the D gene is possibly TRBD2 (6 bases). Trimming took 4 bases from V and 4 from J, leaving 14 bases between them. The CDR3 spans 14 residues. CDR1 is LGHDT and CDR2 is YNNKEL in the germline V gene (reference sequence).

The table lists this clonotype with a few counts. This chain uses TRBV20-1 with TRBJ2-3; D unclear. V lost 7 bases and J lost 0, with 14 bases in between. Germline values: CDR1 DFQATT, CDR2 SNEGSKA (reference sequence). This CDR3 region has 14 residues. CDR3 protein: CSVVEPVSTDTQYF. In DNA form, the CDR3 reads TGCAGTGTTGTAGAGCCAGTCAGCACAGATACGCAGTATTTT.

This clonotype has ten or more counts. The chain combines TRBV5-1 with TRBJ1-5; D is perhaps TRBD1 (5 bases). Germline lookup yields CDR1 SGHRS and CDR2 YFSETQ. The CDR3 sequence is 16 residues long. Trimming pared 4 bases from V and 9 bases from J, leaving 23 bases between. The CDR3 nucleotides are TGCGCCAGCAGCCAACCGAAAGAGTCTGTGGGACGGCCCCAGCATTTT. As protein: CASSQPKESVGRPQHF. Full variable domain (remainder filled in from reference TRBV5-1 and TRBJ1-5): KAGVTQTPRYLIKTRGQQVTLSCSPISGHRSVSWYQQTPGQGLQFLFEYFSETQRNKGNFPGRFSGRQFSNSRSEMNVSTLELGDSALYLCASSQPKESVGRPQHFGDGTRLSIL.